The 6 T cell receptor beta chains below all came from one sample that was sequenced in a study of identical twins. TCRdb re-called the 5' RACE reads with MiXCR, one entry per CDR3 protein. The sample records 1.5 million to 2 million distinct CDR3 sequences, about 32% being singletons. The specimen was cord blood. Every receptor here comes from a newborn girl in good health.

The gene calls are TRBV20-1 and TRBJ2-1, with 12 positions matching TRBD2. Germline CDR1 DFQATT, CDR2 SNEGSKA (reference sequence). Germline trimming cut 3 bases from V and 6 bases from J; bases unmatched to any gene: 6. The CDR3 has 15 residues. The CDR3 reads CSARALAGGINEQFF. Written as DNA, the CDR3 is TGCAGTGCTAGGGCCCTAGCGGGAGGGATCAATGAGCAGTTCTTC.

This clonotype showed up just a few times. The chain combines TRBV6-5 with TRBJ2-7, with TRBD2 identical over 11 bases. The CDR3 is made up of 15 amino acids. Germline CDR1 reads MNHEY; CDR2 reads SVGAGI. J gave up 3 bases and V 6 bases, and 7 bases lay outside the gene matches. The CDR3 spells CASRSSGRALYEQYF. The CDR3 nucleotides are TGTGCCAGCAGAAGTAGCGGGAGGGCCCTCTACGAGCAGTACTTC.

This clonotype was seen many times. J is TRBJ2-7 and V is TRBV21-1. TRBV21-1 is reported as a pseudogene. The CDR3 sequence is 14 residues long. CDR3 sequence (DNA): TGTGCCAGCAGCAAAGCGGGAGTCTCCTACGAGCAGTACTTC. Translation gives CASSKAGVSYEQYF.

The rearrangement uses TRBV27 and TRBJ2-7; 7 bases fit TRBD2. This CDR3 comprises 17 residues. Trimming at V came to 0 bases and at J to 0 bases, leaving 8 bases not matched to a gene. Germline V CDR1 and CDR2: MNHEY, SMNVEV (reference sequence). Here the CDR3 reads CASSLSRSSGSSYEQYF. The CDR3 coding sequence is TGTGCCAGCAGTTTATCCCGCTCTAGCGGAAGCTCCTACGAGCAGTACTTC.

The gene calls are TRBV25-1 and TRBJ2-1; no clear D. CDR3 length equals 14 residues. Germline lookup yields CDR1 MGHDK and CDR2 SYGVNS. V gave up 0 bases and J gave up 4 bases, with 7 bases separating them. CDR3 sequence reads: CASSEYPTYNEQFF. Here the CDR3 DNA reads TGTGCCAGCAGTGAATATCCCACTTACAATGAGCAGTTCTTC.

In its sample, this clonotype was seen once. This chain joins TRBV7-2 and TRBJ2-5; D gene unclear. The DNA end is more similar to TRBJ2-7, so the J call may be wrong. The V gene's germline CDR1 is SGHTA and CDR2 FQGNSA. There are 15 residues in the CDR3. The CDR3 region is CASSLTLYQVCEQYF. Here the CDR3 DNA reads TGTGCCAGCAGCTTAACCTTGTACCAGGTCTGCGAGCAGTACTTC.